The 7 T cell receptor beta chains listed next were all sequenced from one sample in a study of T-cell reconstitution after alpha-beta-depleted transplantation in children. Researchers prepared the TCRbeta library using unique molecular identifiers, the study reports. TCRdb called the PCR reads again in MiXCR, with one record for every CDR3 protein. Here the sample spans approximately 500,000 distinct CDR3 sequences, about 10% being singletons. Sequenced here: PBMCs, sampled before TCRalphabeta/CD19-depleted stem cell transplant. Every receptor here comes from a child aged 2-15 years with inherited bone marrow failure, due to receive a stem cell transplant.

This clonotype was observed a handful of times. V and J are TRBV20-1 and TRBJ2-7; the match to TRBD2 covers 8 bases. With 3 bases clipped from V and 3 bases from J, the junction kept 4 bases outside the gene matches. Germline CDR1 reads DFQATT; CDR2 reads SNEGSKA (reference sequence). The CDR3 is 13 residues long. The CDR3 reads CSARGLDHYEQYF. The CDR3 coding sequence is TGCAGTGCTAGGGGACTAGATCACTACGAGCAGTACTTC.

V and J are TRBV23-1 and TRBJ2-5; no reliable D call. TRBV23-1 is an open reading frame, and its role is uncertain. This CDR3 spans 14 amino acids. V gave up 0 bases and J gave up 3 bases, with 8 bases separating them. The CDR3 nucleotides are TGCGCCAGCAGTCAATCGATAAGAAAAGAGACCCAGTACTTC. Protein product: CASSQSIRKETQYF.

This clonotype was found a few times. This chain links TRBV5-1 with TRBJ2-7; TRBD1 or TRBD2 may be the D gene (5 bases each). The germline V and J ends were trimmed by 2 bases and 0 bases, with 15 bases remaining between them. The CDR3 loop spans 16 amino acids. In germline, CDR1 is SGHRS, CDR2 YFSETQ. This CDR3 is CASSFSDGASSYEQYF. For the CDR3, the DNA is TGCGCCAGCAGCTTTTCGGACGGGGCTTCCTCCTACGAGCAGTACTTC.

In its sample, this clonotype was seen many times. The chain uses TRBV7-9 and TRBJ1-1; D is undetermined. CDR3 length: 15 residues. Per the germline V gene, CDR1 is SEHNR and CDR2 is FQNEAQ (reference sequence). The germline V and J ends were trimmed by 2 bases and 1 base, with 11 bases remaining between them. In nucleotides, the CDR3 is TGTGCCAGCAGCTTATCCCTCGGGGAGAACACTGAAGCTTTCTTT. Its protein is CASSLSLGENTEAFF.

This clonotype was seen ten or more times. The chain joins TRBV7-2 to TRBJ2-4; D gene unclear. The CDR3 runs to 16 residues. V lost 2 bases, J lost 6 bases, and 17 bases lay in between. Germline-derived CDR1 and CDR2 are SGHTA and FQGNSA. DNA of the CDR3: TGTGCCAGCAGCTTATTCGGCAGCCCCGCTAGAAACATTCAGTACTTC. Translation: CASSLFGSPARNIQYF.

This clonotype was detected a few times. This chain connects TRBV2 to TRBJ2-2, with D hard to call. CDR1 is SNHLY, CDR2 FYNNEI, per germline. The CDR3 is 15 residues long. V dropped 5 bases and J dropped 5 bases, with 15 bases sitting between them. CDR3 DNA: TGTGCCAGCAGTCTACTATGGTCCGGGACCGGGGAGCTGTTTTTT. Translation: CASSLLWSGTGELFF.

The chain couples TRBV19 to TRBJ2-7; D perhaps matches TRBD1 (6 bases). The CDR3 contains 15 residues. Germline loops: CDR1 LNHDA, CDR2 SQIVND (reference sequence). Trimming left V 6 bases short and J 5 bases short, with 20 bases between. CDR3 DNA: TGTGCCAGTAGCCCCGCCAGGGGTCCCGCCGACGAGCAGTACTTC. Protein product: CASSPARGPADEQYF.